Sequencing of this T cell receptor beta chain was carried out in a study of human T cells and chemical hapten exposure. General study findings and limits: PT1 expanded TCR numbers rose with patch test score.

Time point described: patch test 3, about 24 weeks after DPC sensitization. The treatment denotes: therapeutic diphenylcyclopropenone sensitization with weekly scalp DPC. Unfractionated whole blood yielded the extracted total RNA. For the library, individual cDNA molecules each received unique molecular identifiers. One entry per CDR3 protein, called by TCRdb with MiXCR from the RACE reads. The table has 150,000 to 200,000 distinct CDR3 sequences, around 30% seen once. Remarks on this clonotype: What it binds is not known.

CDR1 SEHNR and CDR2 FQNEAQ come from the germline V gene (reference sequence). The CDR3 has 16 amino acids. With 6 bases clipped from V and 0 bases from J, the junction kept 7 bases outside the gene matches. The sample was whole blood, taken in connection with sensitization to the hapten diphenylcyclopropenone (DPC). The chain recombines TRBV7-9 with TRBJ1-3; TRBD1 matches 8 bases. This TCR was sampled from a woman under 30 with alopecia areata. Some clones in this sample may be carry-over from other donors' samples. The CDR3 DNA is TGTGCCAGCAGGGCCAGGACAGGGTCCTCTGGAAACACCATATATTTT. Protein sequence: CASRARTGSSGNTIYF.